The rows below give T cell receptor beta chains drawn from one sample of a study of T cells in Graves' hyperthyroidism and ophthalmopathy. TCRdb ran MiXCR on the multiplex PCR reads and lists one entry per CDR3 protein. This repertoire shows hundreds of thousands of distinct CDR3 sequences, 12% to 15% found once; its top ten account for roughly a tenth. The sequenced sample was blood. Every receptor here comes from a young woman with Graves' hyperthyroidism. Both conserved end residues are trimmed from each CDR3.

v_call cdr3_aa
TRBV20-1 SARAWGHSATNEKLF
TRBV29-1 SVSDRQLNTEAF
TRBV19 ASSPRQGDNSPLH
TRBV6-1 ASSEVGWAGELF
TRBV19 ASSIDGIFSSSYNEQF
TRBV3-1 ASSPGLARVDEQF
TRBV6-1 ATGLSYEQY
TRBV4-1 ASSQAQGQWANTEAF
TRBV7-3 ASSLNGQSSTDTQY
TRBV7-3 ARIPARLSRTKGETQY
TRBV2 ASRLDRDTDTQY
TRBV5-1 ASSLQAAGEKLF
TRBV19 ASSPEQGWTETQY
TRBV4-1 ASSQVVGGDWYGYT
TRBV29-1 SVEAGTYEQY
TRBV20-1 SASPSPGEQY
TRBV20-1 SARRQDGYT
TRBV12-3/TRBV12-4 ASSLVTGGIQPQH
TRBV24-1 ATSDQGTSAQETQY
TRBV19 ASSSPPPGANEQF
TRBV18 ASSPGFGTGTYEQY
TRBV19 ASSVLLVAGPNEQY
TRBV18 ASSPRASAPGNYGYT
TRBV20-1 SAREGSGRFNEQF
TRBV12-3/TRBV12-4 ASSFSGRGYEQY
TRBV18 ASSPSTSGADTQY
TRBV7-9 ASSSGPLAVVNNEQF
TRBV24-1 ATGGANTGELF
TRBV4-3 ASSPDRSIGPRNTIY